A selection of T cell receptor beta chains follows, all from one sample in a study of Graves' ophthalmopathy and Graves' hyperthyroidism. From the multiplex PCR reads, TCRdb called clonotypes with MiXCR, one entry per CDR3 protein. Found here are around 1,200,000 distinct CDR3 sequences, less than 45% of them singletons; the top ten hold 11%. Sequenced material: peripheral blood or thyroid tissue (not recorded which). These receptors were obtained from an adult man with Graves' hyperthyroidism. Both conserved end residues are part of each CDR3. The D gene is left open where the match is weak.

V gene,D gene,J gene,CDR3 protein
TRBV11-2,.,TRBJ1-5,CASRQTGGTQPQHF
TRBV28,.,TRBJ2-7,CASSPWPGSHEQYF
TRBV5-8,.,TRBJ1-1,CASSQQRDTEAFF
TRBV6-5,.,TRBJ1-6,CASSRSQGNSPLHF
TRBV5-6,TRBD1,TRBJ1-1,CASSQWTGSNTEAFF
TRBV5-4,.,TRBJ2-7,CASSRVRADEQCF
TRBV12-3/TRBV12-4,.,TRBJ1-1,CASRSPVNTEAFF
TRBV5-1,.,TRBJ2-3,CASSLFYGGESPDTQYF
TRBV9,TRBD1,TRBJ1-4,CASSSDRAQANEKLFF
TRBV9,.,TRBJ1-5,CASSQAEGPGQPQHF
TRBV19,TRBD1,TRBJ1-2,CASRPKGPRQGGGYTF
TRBV9,.,TRBJ2-5,CASSVVGETQYF
TRBV29-1,.,TRBJ1-1,CSVEHNTEAFF
TRBV2,TRBD1,TRBJ1-2,CASSSQGANYGYTF
TRBV19,TRBD1,TRBJ1-5,CASSHTTGGSNQPQHF
TRBV5-1,.,TRBJ1-4,CASNWNTGGLFF
TRBV3-1,TRBD2,TRBJ2-5,CASSQQRERETQYF
TRBV7-9,TRBD1,TRBJ1-5,CASRGTGDQPQHF
TRBV2,.,TRBJ2-5,CASRFGDLRQETQYF
TRBV7-8,.,TRBJ2-7,CASSLDPGRGYEQYF
TRBV24-1,TRBD2,TRBJ2-5,CATSHFAAGVSQETQYF
TRBV13,TRBD1,TRBJ1-1,CASSWQGANTEAFF
TRBV5-6,.,TRBJ1-6,CASSLVGTQGSPLHF
TRBV6-6,TRBD2,TRBJ2-7,CASSRTSGDLRQYF
TRBV7-9,TRBD1,TRBJ1-2,CASSFRQGPNYGYTF
TRBV11-2,.,TRBJ2-6,CASSLVQGANVLTF
TRBV5-1,.,TRBJ1-1,CASSYTRHVNTEAFF